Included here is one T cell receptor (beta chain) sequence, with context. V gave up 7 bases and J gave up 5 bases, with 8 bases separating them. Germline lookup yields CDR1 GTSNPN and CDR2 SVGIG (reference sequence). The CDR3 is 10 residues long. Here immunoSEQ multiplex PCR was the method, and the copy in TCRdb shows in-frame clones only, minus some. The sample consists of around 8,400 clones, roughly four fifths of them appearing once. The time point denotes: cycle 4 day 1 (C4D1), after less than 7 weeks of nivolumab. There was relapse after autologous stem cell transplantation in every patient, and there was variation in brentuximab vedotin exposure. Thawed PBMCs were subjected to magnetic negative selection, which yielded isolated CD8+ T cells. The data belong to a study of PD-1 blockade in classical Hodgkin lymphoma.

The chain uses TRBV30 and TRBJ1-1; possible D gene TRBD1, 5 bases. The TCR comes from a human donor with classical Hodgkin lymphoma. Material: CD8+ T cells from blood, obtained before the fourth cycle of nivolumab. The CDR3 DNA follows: TGTGCCTTCCAGGGAACTGAAGCTTTCTTT. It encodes CAFQGTEAFF.